Below, 31 T cell receptor beta chains from the same sample are listed, as sequenced in a study of shared clonotypes between healthy human individuals. The method was immunoSEQ multiplex PCR; TCRdb's version includes in-frame clones alone and lacks a portion of them. The sample lists 2 million to 2.5 million clones, 95% seen once, with about 0.13% in the top ten. Material: naive CD4+ T cells sorted from blood. Indicated subset: CD45RA+ positively selected. These receptors were taken from a young man in good health.

The chain is built from TRBV10-3 and TRBJ2-1, with TRBD2 identical over 12 bases. The V and J ends lost 8 bases and 4 bases, in that order; junction bases with no gene match: 9. This CDR3 spans 16 amino acids. The germline V gene has CDR1 ENHRY and CDR2 SYGVKD. The CDR3 reads CAIGSSGGAEYNEQFF. The CDR3, as DNA: TGTGCCATCGGGTCTAGCGGGGGGGCCGAATACAATGAGCAGTTCTTC.

V gene TRBV29-1 combines with J gene TRBJ2-7, with 12 bases identical to TRBD1. Germline CDR1 reads SQVTM; CDR2 reads ANQGSEA. CDR3 length equals 11 residues. Trimming took 7 bases from V and 6 from J; bases not matched to a gene: 1. The CDR3 loop is CSGGQGAEQYF. The CDR3 region has the DNA TGCAGCGGGGGACAGGGGGCCGAGCAGTACTTC.

The rearrangement uses TRBV4-1 and TRBJ2-2; a possible D gene is TRBD1 (6 bases). The germline CDR1 and CDR2 sequences are MGHRA and YSYEKL. Trimming left V 2 bases short and J 4 bases short, with 17 bases between. CDR3 length equals 17 residues. The CDR3 reads CASSQPPGGTFTGELFF. DNA of the CDR3: TGCGCCAGCAGCCAACCTCCTGGGGGCACCTTCACCGGGGAGCTGTTTTTT.

CDR3 coding DNA: TGTGCCTGGAACCTACACCCAACGAACACTGAAGCTTTCTTT. Translating gives CAWNLHPTNTEAFF. V and J are TRBV30 and TRBJ1-1; unclear D gene. This CDR3 has 14 residues. V shed 4 bases and J shed 1 base, with 13 bases lying between them. Germline V gene sequence: CDR1 GTSNPN, CDR2 SVGIG (reference sequence).

The chain joins TRBV19 to TRBJ1-1, with 9 positions matching TRBD1. Trimming took 4 bases from V and 6 from J; bases not matched to a gene: 9. Germline V CDR1 and CDR2: LNHDA, SQIVND (reference sequence). The CDR3 runs 15 residues. In DNA form, the CDR3 reads TGTGCCAGTAGTACCGCCGGGACAGGGAAATCTGAAGCTTTCTTT. It yields the protein CASSTAGTGKSEAFF.

The genes are TRBV12-5 and TRBJ2-2; possibly TRBD1 for D (5 bases). The germline V gene encodes CDR1 LGHNT and CDR2 FRNRAP. The CDR3 spans 15 residues. The V end lost 2 bases, the J end lost 7 bases, and 14 bases lay between the germline ends. DNA for the CDR3: TGTGCTAGTGGTTTGATGGGTTCTCAGGGCGGGGAGCTGTTTTTT. This sequence encodes CASGLMGSQGGELFF.

As for this clone: At the DNA level, this CDR3 is encoded by other sequences in the same sample as well. The chain joins TRBV5-1 to TRBJ2-3; unclear D gene. The germline CDR1 and CDR2 sequences are SGHRS and YFSETQ. The V and J ends lost 0 bases and 0 bases respectively, with 8 bases between them. This CDR3 is built from 15 residues. The chain's CDR3 is CASSLDTSSTDTQYF. The CDR3 coding sequence is TGCGCCAGCAGCTTGGATACTTCTAGCACAGATACGCAGTATTTT.

The CDR3 protein is CASSLLGLAGVNEQFF. CDR3 nucleotides: TGCGCCAGCAGCTTGCTCGGGCTAGCGGGAGTCAATGAGCAGTTCTTC. The rearrangement uses TRBV5-1 and TRBJ2-1, with 10 nucleotides matching TRBD2. Trimming removed 1 base from V and 6 bases from J; junction bases left unmatched: 7. The CDR3 is 16 amino acids. Germline loops: CDR1 SGHRS, CDR2 YFSETQ.

The chain carries TRBV4-1 and TRBJ2-3, with D unresolved. The germline V gene has CDR1 MGHRA and CDR2 YSYEKL. The CDR3 is 17 amino acids. The V gene lost 0 bases and the J gene lost 2 bases, with 15 bases spanning the gap. CDR3 DNA: TGCGCCAGCAGCCAAGATCGGACCCCATGGGTCACAGATACGCAGTATTTT. This sequence encodes CASSQDRTPWVTDTQYF.

The CDR3 DNA follows: TGTGCCAGCAGTCGACAGGGCTATGGGGAGACCCAGTACTTC. It codes for CASSRQGYGETQYF. The J gene is TRBJ2-5, the V gene TRBV27, with 7 nucleotides matching TRBD1. V gave up 5 bases and J gave up 5 bases; unmatched junction bases: 8. This CDR3 region has 14 residues. Germline assignment: CDR1 MNHEY and CDR2 SMNVEV (reference sequence).

The chain uses TRBV27 and TRBJ2-5; TRBD2 agrees at 8 bases. The J segment lost 1 base and the V segment lost 5 bases, leaving 6 bases of the junction unmatched. Germline CDR1 is MNHEY and CDR2 is SMNVEV (reference sequence). The CDR3 has 15 residues. The CDR3 bases are TGTGCCAGCAGTGTTAGCGGGGTAACCCAAGAGACCCAGTACTTC. Amino acid sequence: CASSVSGVTQETQYF.

V and J are TRBV6-5 and TRBJ2-7; D not certain. Germline loops: CDR1 MNHEY, CDR2 SVGAGI. The V end lost 2 bases, the J end lost 0 bases, and 11 bases lay between the germline ends. This CDR3 contains 15 residues. The CDR3 is CASSYRAWSSYEQYF. The CDR3 nucleotides are TGTGCCAGCAGTTACAGGGCGTGGAGCTCCTACGAGCAGTACTTC.

The chain employs TRBV5-1 and TRBJ2-1; 8 nucleotides align to TRBD2. From germline, CDR1 is SGHRS and CDR2 YFSETQ. CDR3 length: 16 residues. V shed 1 base, J shed 4 bases, and the junction held 7 bases outside the gene matches. The CDR3, as DNA: TGCGCCAGCAGCTTGTTCGCGGGAGGCTTGTACAATGAGCAGTTCTTC. Residues: CASSLFAGGLYNEQFF.

The genes are TRBV5-1 and TRBJ2-7, with 9 bases identical to TRBD1. Germline V gives CDR1 SGHRS, CDR2 YFSETQ. With 5 bases clipped from V and 6 bases from J, the junction kept 12 bases outside the gene matches. The CDR3 loop spans 15 amino acids. CDR3 in amino acids: CASSFTTGGRGEQYF. The CDR3 nucleotides read TGCGCCAGCAGTTTTACTACAGGGGGCCGGGGCGAGCAGTACTTC.

CDR3 DNA: TGCGCCAGCAGCGGAGACAGACAGGGGGCGACCGGGGAGCTGTTTTTT. It encodes CASSGDRQGATGELFF. The chain joins TRBV5-1 to TRBJ2-2; 10 bases are a match to TRBD1. CDR3 length equals 16 residues. Per the germline V gene, CDR1 is SGHRS and CDR2 is YFSETQ. V lost 4 bases to trimming and J lost 5 bases; unmatched junction nucleotides: 8.

V gene TRBV4-3 combines with J gene TRBJ1-4; D remains ambiguous. From germline, CDR1 is LGHNA and CDR2 YSLEER. The CDR3 runs to 13 residues. Trimming left V 0 bases short and J 8 bases short, with 7 bases between. The CDR3 loop is CASSQENQEKLFF. CDR3 nucleotide sequence: TGCGCCAGCAGCCAAGAGAATCAGGAAAAACTGTTTTTT.

A note on this clone: At one end the junction does not follow the germline gene, possibly because of a read error. The chain uses TRBV7-7 and TRBJ2-5; D gene uncertain. The CDR3 contains 14 residues. Germline-derived CDR1 and CDR2 are SSHAT and FNYEAQ (reference sequence). The CDR3 bases are TGTGCTAGCAGCTTTGCCCCCAAGGCGGAGACCCAGTACTTC. The encoded protein is CASSFAPKAETQYF.

The chain combines TRBV5-1 with TRBJ2-1, with a tentative D call TRBD1 (6 bases). The CDR3 contains 16 residues. Germline assignment: CDR1 SGHRS and CDR2 YFSETQ. V was shortened by 0 bases and J by 3 bases, with 13 bases between the two germline ends. The CDR3: CASSLERTDGYNEQFF. The CDR3 DNA sequence: TGCGCCAGCAGCTTGGAACGGACAGATGGCTACAATGAGCAGTTCTTC. Together with reference TRBV5-1 and TRBJ2-1, the CDR3 gives the full variable domain: KAGVTQTPRYLIKTRGQQVTLSCSPISGHRSVSWYQQTPGQGLQFLFEYFSETQRNKGNFPGRFSGRQFSNSRSEMNVSTLELGDSALYLCASSLERTDGYNEQFFGPGTRLTVL.

The rearrangement links TRBV5-1 to TRBJ1-1; 12 positions agree with TRBD1. Trimming removed 2 bases from V and 3 bases from J; junction bases left unmatched: 8. Per germline, CDR1 SGHRS and CDR2 YFSETQ. This CDR3 comprises 17 residues. The CDR3, as DNA: TGCGCCAGCAGCTTCATTTGGGGACAGGGGGCTTACACTGAAGCTTTCTTT. Its protein is CASSFIWGQGAYTEAFF.

The chain has TRBV10-1 and TRBJ2-7, with no clear D. Germline CDR1 is WNHNN and CDR2 is SYGVQD (reference sequence). Trimming took off 2 bases at V and 3 bases at J, with 11 bases between the two ends. CDR3 length: 14 residues. The CDR3 nucleotides are TGCGCCAGCAGTGAGAGGGATAGGGTCTACGAGCAGTACTTC. Its protein product is CASSERDRVYEQYF.

The chain is built from TRBV6-1 and TRBJ2-3; D may correspond to TRBD1 or TRBD2 (6 bases each). Per germline, CDR1 MNHNS and CDR2 SASEGT. This CDR3 has 14 residues. V was shortened by 6 bases and J by 2 bases, with 12 bases between the two germline ends. The CDR3 here is CASRTGGLTDTQYF. In DNA, the CDR3 is TGTGCCAGCAGGACCGGGGGCCTCACAGATACGCAGTATTTT.

V gene TRBV6-5 combines with J gene TRBJ1-3; TRBD1 agrees at 7 bases. This CDR3 is 15 amino acids long. Germline V gives CDR1 MNHEY, CDR2 SVGAGI. The junction had 7 bases not matched to a gene; V was cut back by 6 bases and J by 2 bases. The DNA for the CDR3 is TGTGCCAGCAGCTCTGGGACAGTGGCTGGAAACACCATATATTTT. Translated, it gives CASSSGTVAGNTIYF.

The V gene is TRBV28, the J gene TRBJ2-7; D is undetermined. The CDR3 length is 11 residues. V lost 10 bases and J lost 2, with 9 bases in between. Germline CDR1 reads MDHEN; CDR2 reads SYDVKM. The CDR3: CATSLTYEQYF. CDR3 nucleotides: TGTGCCACCAGCCTTACCTACGAGCAGTACTTC.

This clone was counted between two and nine times. V is TRBV19 and J is TRBJ1-2; D call uncertain. CDR1 and CDR2 (germline): LNHDA, SQIVND (reference sequence). CDR3 length: 14 residues. The germline V and J ends were trimmed by 7 bases and 4 bases, with 16 bases remaining between them. The CDR3 sequence: CASNPQATRYGYTF. The CDR3 nucleotides are TGTGCCAGTAACCCCCAGGCTACCCGCTATGGCTACACCTTC.

As to this clone: Distinct nucleotide sequences in the sample also encode this CDR3. This chain links TRBV9 with TRBJ2-3; 11 positions agree with TRBD2. V shed 2 bases and J 4 bases; nucleotides not matched to a gene: 0. The germline V gene has CDR1 SGDLS and CDR2 YYNGEE. This CDR3 spans 14 amino acids. CDR3 nucleotides: TGTGCCAGCAGCGTGGGACTAGCGGCAGATACGCAGTATTTT. Encoded protein: CASSVGLAADTQYF.

This CDR3 reads CASRRREFGGETQYF. The CDR3 DNA sequence: TGTGCCAGCAGGCGGCGGGAGTTCGGCGGAGAGACCCAGTACTTC. This sequence joins TRBV7-8 and TRBJ2-5; 7 nucleotides match TRBD2. This CDR3 has 15 residues. The junction had 11 bases not matched to a gene; V was cut back by 6 bases and J by 4 bases. Germline loops: CDR1 SGHVS, CDR2 FQNEAQ.

The V and J genes are TRBV2 and TRBJ1-1; 7 bases are shared with TRBD1. Looked up from germline, CDR1 is SNHLY and CDR2 is FYNNEI. The CDR3 spans 12 residues. V shed 5 bases, J shed 9 bases, and the junction held 6 bases outside the gene matches. In DNA form, the CDR3 reads TGTGCCAGCAGTAATAGGGGGCGCAAAGCTTTCTTT. It translates to CASSNRGRKAFF.

The V call is TRBV11-2, the J call TRBJ1-3; 7 bases fit TRBD1. This CDR3 comprises 13 residues. Germline trimming cut 7 bases from V and 4 bases from J; bases unmatched to any gene: 4. Germline V CDR1 and CDR2: SGHAT, FQNNGV. In DNA form, the CDR3 reads TGTGCCAGCACCGACAGGGTGGGAAACACCATATATTTT. This codes for CASTDRVGNTIYF.

The chain has TRBV7-4 and TRBJ1-2; 7 bases map to TRBD1. J was trimmed by 7 bases and V by 4 bases; bases with no gene match: 12. This CDR3 region has 15 residues. Germline lookup yields CDR1 SGHVT and CDR2 SQSDAQ. CDR3 region: CASSSNLRQGFGYTF. CDR3 nucleotides: TGTGCCAGCAGCTCTAACCTTCGACAGGGATTTGGCTACACCTTC.

This rearrangement joins TRBV4-1 to TRBJ2-3; D is tentatively TRBD1 or TRBD2 (7 bases each). This CDR3 contains 18 residues. Germline assignment: CDR1 MGHRA and CDR2 YSYEKL. Trimming stripped 6 bases from V and 0 bases from J, with 22 bases between. In DNA, the CDR3 is TGCGCCAGCAGGCAGGGGGGTGGCGGGAGCCCTAGCACAGATACGCAGTATTTT. Residues: CASRQGGGGSPSTDTQYF.

The chain uses TRBV13 and TRBJ2-7, with D unresolved. Deletions cut 5 bases from V and 2 bases from J, with 7 bases between. The CDR3 spans 12 residues. CDR1 is PRHDT and CDR2 is FYEKMQ in the germline V gene (reference sequence). The CDR3 region has the DNA TGTGCCAGCAGCCGCCCGCCCTACGAGCAGTACTTC. Translating it yields CASSRPPYEQYF.